This T cell receptor (beta chain) was captured in a study of T cell changes during pregnancy in multiple sclerosis. Assay used: immunoSEQ multiplex PCR; TCRdb lists only in-frame clones, some missing. The profile covers approximately 84,000 clones, with 94% appearing a single time and roughly 0.9% taken by the ten largest. This specimen consisted of peripheral blood, obtained in the second trimester of pregnancy. The receptor was derived from a female donor in good health, enrolled as a control in a pregnancy study.

The CDR3 region has the DNA TGTGCCAGCAGTGAAAGCCGGAGCTCCTACAATGAGCAGTTCTTC. Protein sequence: CASSESRSSYNEQFF. The chain carries TRBV25-1 and TRBJ2-1, with D unresolved. CDR1 is MGHDK, CDR2 SYGVNS, per germline. The V end lost 2 bases, the J end lost 0 bases, and 8 bases lay between the germline ends. The CDR3 length is 15 residues. The complete variable domain, with remaining parts taken from reference TRBV25-1 and TRBJ2-1, reads EADIYQTPRYLVIGTGKKITLECSQTMGHDKMYWYQQDPGMELHLIHYSYGVNSTEKGDLSSESTVSRIRTEHFPLTLESARPSHTSQYLCASSESRSSYNEQFFGPGTRLTVL.